This TCR beta chain comes out of a study of beta chain features in type 1 diabetes. Whole-study results and caveats: It was not settled here whether HLA type affects TCRB rearrangement. Reads derived from cDNA could over-represent cells showing high TCR expression. Among type 1 diabetes patients, VDJ junctions had fewer insertions and more deletions. Within each of all four CD4+ subsets, Type 1 diabetes patients had TCRB CDR3s that were moderately but significantly shorter.

Only a few counts were recorded for this clone. Its cognate antigen is unknown. Expressed TCRB transcripts were sequenced because the isolated RNA had all been reverse transcribed beforehand. Only in-frame clones appear in the TCRdb table, and some are missing; sequencing was by immunoSEQ multiplex PCR. The data contain hundreds of thousands of clones, around an eighth of them singletons. Material: naive CD4+ T cells from blood. The TCR was taken from a man between 18 and 29 years old with type 1 diabetes.

The CDR3 coding sequence is TGTGCCAGCAGCCCGAGAGGTTCTGCCCCCTCTGGGGCCAACGTCCTGACTTTC. Encoded protein: CASSPRGSAPSGANVLTF. The rearrangement uses TRBV9 and TRBJ2-6; no firm D call. The CDR3 is 18 residues long. Trimming pared 4 bases from V and 0 bases from J, leaving 17 bases between. Germline V CDR1 and CDR2: SGDLS, YYNGEE.